This TCR beta chain was profiled in a study of CD8 T cells in Susac syndrome. Findings of the study overall: In its TCR sequencing and HLA analysis, the study acknowledged that the number of individuals was relatively small.

This clonotype has only a few counts. Its target is unknown. CDR3 length equals 11 residues. The V gene's germline CDR1 is MDHEN and CDR2 SYDVKM. The V end was cut by 6 bases, the J end by 3 bases, with 6 bases between. Sequencing of TCR beta covered CD8+ and CD4+ T cells obtained from blood. The healthy controls were matched to patients by age and sex. RNA amounts of roughly 0.45 to 1 ug underwent reverse transcription with random hexamers. Amplification of TCR beta CDR3 spanned 54 Vbeta and 13 Jbeta via immunoSEQ multiplex PCR. In TCRdb, the immunoSEQ multiplex PCR reads were re-called with MiXCR into one record per CDR3 protein. The sample contains some 130,000 distinct CDR3 sequences, 90% to 95% of which appear only once.

The V call is TRBV28, the J call TRBJ2-7; D might be TRBD2 (5 bases). The receptor was isolated from a human donor in good health. The sample was CD4+ T cells from PBMCs. CDR3 bases: TGTGCCAGCAGACGGGACTACGAGCAGTACTTC. Encoded protein: CASRRDYEQYF.